These 20 T cell receptor beta chains were sequenced from one sample in a study of molecular identifiers for immune sequencing clone quantification. TCRdb re-analysed the PCR reads in MiXCR, keeping a single row per CDR3 protein. The data hold about half a million distinct CDR3 sequences, with over 20% observed a single time. What was sequenced was naive CD8+ T cells from blood, with Jurkat cell RNA spiked in. Subset reported: FACS-sorted CD8+CD4-CCR7+CD45RA+ naive T cells. All receptors come from a human donor in good health. Some libraries in this study had Jurkat cell RNA spiked in.

This clonotype was found many times. The rearrangement uses TRBV28 and TRBJ2-7, with 12 positions matching TRBD2. J lost 7 bases, V lost 2 bases, and 9 bases had no gene match. Germline values: CDR1 MDHEN, CDR2 SYDVKM. The CDR3 is 16 residues long. The CDR3 loop reads CASSLKAASGRVEQYF. For the CDR3, the DNA is TGTGCCAGCAGTTTAAAGGCCGCTAGCGGGAGGGTTGAGCAGTACTTC.

This clonotype showed up many times. V is TRBV6-5 and J is TRBJ2-3; TRBD2 agrees at 10 bases. After removal of 0 bases from V and 2 bases from J, the junction contained 2 bases not matched to a gene. CDR3 size: 16 residues. Germline CDR1 reads MNHEY; CDR2 reads SVGAGI. This CDR3 is CASSYSSGRFTDTQYF. CDR3 bases: TGTGCCAGCAGTTACTCTAGCGGGAGGTTCACAGATACGCAGTATTTT.

The chain combines TRBV5-4 with TRBJ2-2; 11 positions agree with TRBD2. This CDR3 comprises 19 residues. The germline CDR1 and CDR2 sequences are SGHNT and YYREEE (reference sequence). Trimming removed 4 bases from V and 5 bases from J; junction bases left unmatched: 16. The CDR3 DNA follows: TGTGCCAGCAGCGCCGCCTTCAGTAGCGGGGGGGCCGGTACCGGGGAGCTGTTTTTT. It codes for CASSAAFSSGGAGTGELFF.

CDR3 loop: CASIKSGPSLTYQPQHF. In nucleotides, the CDR3 is TGTGCCAGCATTAAATCCGGGCCCTCATTAACCTATCAGCCCCAGCATTTT. The chain combines TRBV28 with TRBJ1-5; D not certain. The ends were cut back, 7 bases at V and 5 bases at J, with 24 bases in the middle. The CDR3 totals 17 residues. Germline V lookup: CDR1 MDHEN, CDR2 SYDVKM.

With regard to this clonotype: A much larger clonotype is one base distant, so this may be a read error. This rearrangement joins TRBV7-2 to TRBJ2-7; 8 nucleotides align to TRBD1. Germline CDR1 reads SGHTA; CDR2 reads FQGNSA. CDR3 length: 17 residues. The CDR3 sequence is CASGLYPRGQGFYEQYF. DNA of the CDR3: TGTGCCAGCGGCTTATATCCACGCGGACAGGGCTTCTACGAGCAGTACTTC.

The sample holds many counts of this clonotype. The CDR3 coding sequence is TGTGCCAGCAGCTTAGTTGGTGCCTACGAGCAGTACTTC. It translates to CASSLVGAYEQYF. This chain joins TRBV28 and TRBJ2-7; D is ambiguous. The germline V gene has CDR1 MDHEN and CDR2 SYDVKM. V was cut by 6 bases and J by 2 bases, with 11 bases left in between. This CDR3 contains 13 residues.

This clonotype was detected once. This may arise from a read error, as a much more abundant clone is one base away. This chain uses TRBV14 with TRBJ1-4; TRBD1 might be the D (5 bases). Germline lookup yields CDR1 SGHDN and CDR2 FVKESK. The CDR3 consists of 14 residues. The CDR3 DNA reads as TGTGCCAGCAGCCCACTCCAGGGAATTGAAAAACCGTTTTTT. Protein product: CASSPLQGIEKPFF.

In this sample, this clonotype turned up a few times. The rearrangement joins TRBV12-5 to TRBJ2-7; TRBD1 is a possible D gene (6 bases). This CDR3 spans 17 amino acids. Trimming took off 3 bases at V and 2 bases at J, with 20 bases between the two ends. Germline V gene sequence: CDR1 LGHNT, CDR2 FRNRAP. CDR3 bases: TGTGCTAGTGGTTTCGGCCTCGGACAGCAAATAACCTACGAGCAGTACTTC. Protein product: CASGFGLGQQITYEQYF.

This clonotype was counted a few times. This sequence joins TRBV13 and TRBJ1-6; D gene ambiguous. Trimming removed 1 base from V and 2 bases from J, with 9 bases in between. The CDR3 totals 16 residues. Germline V gene data show CDR1 as PRHDT and CDR2 as FYEKMQ (reference sequence). The CDR3 reads CASSLDSGAYNSPLHF. Written as DNA, the CDR3 is TGTGCCAGCAGCTTAGATAGCGGAGCCTATAATTCACCCCTCCACTTT. Together with reference TRBV13 and TRBJ1-6, the CDR3 gives the full variable domain: AAGVIQSPRHLIKEKRETATLKCYPIPRHDTVYWYQQGPGQDPQFLISFYEKMQSDKGSIPDRFSAQQFSDYHSELNMSSLELGDSALYFCASSLDSGAYNSPLHFGNGTRLTVT.

This clonotype appeared many times. The V call is TRBV4-3, the J call TRBJ2-7, with TRBD2 matching 9 bases. The germline gives CDR1 LGHNA, CDR2 YSLEER. The CDR3 consists of 18 residues. The V gene end was trimmed by 0 bases and the J gene end by 4 bases; junction bases not matched to a gene: 13. The CDR3 DNA follows: TGCGCCAGCAGCCAAGAGGCCCCCATAGCGGGAGTCTTGTACGAGCAGTACTTC. This sequence encodes CASSQEAPIAGVLYEQYF.

This clonotype was seen only once. A much bigger clone sits one base away, suggesting this may be a read error. This chain joins TRBV13 and TRBJ2-2; a weak D match, TRBD2 (5 bases). Germline assignment: CDR1 PRHDT and CDR2 FYEKMQ (reference sequence). The CDR3 is 13 residues long. This chain's CDR3 is CVSSITSTGELFF. The CDR3 DNA follows: TGTGTCAGCAGCATCACTAGCACCGGGGAGCTGTTTTTT.

This clonotype was observed a handful of times. The gene calls are TRBV27 and TRBJ2-7; 11 bases match TRBD2. Germline V gene data show CDR1 as MNHEY and CDR2 as SMNVEV (reference sequence). CDR3 length equals 16 residues. The junction had 8 bases not matched to a gene; V was cut back by 0 bases and J by 7 bases. In DNA form, the CDR3 reads TGTGCCAGCAGTTTATCGTTTAGCGGGAGGGCCTCGGAGCAGTACTTC. It is translated as CASSLSFSGRASEQYF.

This clonotype was observed a handful of times. At one boundary the junction diverges from the germline segment, which might be a read error. This sequence joins TRBV2 and TRBJ1-1; a possible D gene is TRBD1 (5 bases). The CDR3 spans 13 residues. Germline CDR1 is SNHLY and CDR2 is FYNNEI. CDR3 DNA sequence: TGTGCCAGCAGAGAAGGGGCCGGAACTGAAGCTTTCTTT. Protein sequence: CASREGAGTEAFF.

The rearrangement joins TRBV12-3 or TRBV12-4 to TRBJ1-1; D is unresolved. The germline V and J ends were trimmed by 3 bases and 1 base, with 9 bases remaining between them. The length of the CDR3 is 14 residues. The CDR3 loop is CASSFYQENTEAFF. For the CDR3, the DNA is TGTGCCAGCAGTTTCTATCAGGAGAACACTGAAGCTTTCTTT.

Many counts were recorded for this clonotype. The chain recombines TRBV6-4 with TRBJ1-1, with D uncertain. Germline values: CDR1 MRHNA, CDR2 SNTAGT. V was pared by 2 bases and J by 0 bases, with 16 bases between. This CDR3 has 17 residues. CDR3 region: CASSDTPPGKMNTEAFF. CDR3 DNA: TGTGCCAGCAGTGACACCCCACCGGGAAAAATGAACACTGAAGCTTTCTTT.

Many counts were recorded for this clonotype. The chain employs TRBV4-3 and TRBJ2-7, with 10 bases matching TRBD2. The trim removed 3 bases at V and 0 bases at J, leaving 8 bases unmatched. From germline, CDR1 is LGHNA and CDR2 YSLEER. The CDR3 spans 17 residues. The CDR3 loop is CASSHHGLADHSYEQYF. CDR3 DNA sequence: TGCGCCAGCAGCCACCACGGACTAGCGGACCACTCCTACGAGCAGTACTTC.

With regard to this clonotype: A much larger clone differs from this one at a single base, so this may be a read error. The chain has TRBV7-9 and TRBJ1-4, with D uncertain. Trimming removed 2 bases at V and 7 bases at J, with 11 bases between. Germline V gene lookup returns CDR1 SEHNR and CDR2 FQNEAQ (reference sequence). The CDR3 extends over 14 amino acids. The CDR3: CASSLLDPGEKLFF. The CDR3 DNA sequence: TGTGCCAGCAGCTTATTGGACCCTGGTGAAAAACTGTTTTTT.

In the case of this clonotype: This sequence may be a read error, since a much larger clone differs from it by one base. The chain joins TRBV29-1 to TRBJ2-7; 9 positions match TRBD1. The CDR3 has 15 residues. Germline loops: CDR1 SQVTM, CDR2 ANQGSEA. Germline trimming cut 1 base from V and 4 bases from J; bases unmatched to any gene: 8. This chain's CDR3 is CSVEVLTGGVYEQYF. In nucleotides, the CDR3 is TGCAGCGTTGAAGTTCTCACAGGGGGCGTTTACGAGCAGTACTTC.

This sequence joins TRBV6-1 and TRBJ2-7, with a weak D call TRBD2 (6 bases). CDR3 length: 18 amino acids. In germline, CDR1 is MNHNS, CDR2 SASEGT. The ends were cut back, 4 bases at V and 1 base at J, with 23 bases in the middle. The CDR3 sequence: CASSVYLGRTGSSYEQYF. The CDR3 DNA reads TGTGCCAGCAGTGTTTACTTGGGACGTACCGGGAGTTCCTACGAGCAGTACTTC.

This clonotype was recorded at least ten times. V gene TRBV6-5 combines with J gene TRBJ1-1, with D possibly TRBD1 on 5 matching bases. The CDR3 runs 15 residues. Trimming removed 0 bases from V and 3 bases from J, with 11 bases in between. Per the germline V gene, CDR1 is MNHEY and CDR2 is SVGAGI. CDR3 coding DNA: TGTGCCAGCAGTTACTCAGGGACGGTGGACACTGAAGCTTTCTTT. The encoded protein is CASSYSGTVDTEAFF.